Shown below are 3 T cell receptor beta chains from a single sample sequenced in a study of cytomegalovirus exposure and HLA in healthy donors. PCR primers comprised 60 Vbeta and 13 Jbeta primers. Data came from immunoSEQ multiplex PCR; TCRdb stores just in-frame clones and leaves some out. Among about 100,000 clones, roughly 82% were seen once, and the ten largest hold roughly 2.7%. Specimen: PBMCs. All receptors come from a man aged 25 to 45 in good health and CMV-seropositive.

The V and J genes are TRBV4-2 and TRBJ2-3, with TRBD2 identical over 9 bases. V was clipped by 0 bases and J by 7 bases; unmatched bases: 11. The CDR3 is 17 residues long. Germline V lookup: CDR1 LGHNA, CDR2 YNFKEQ. In DNA, the CDR3 is TGTGCCAGCAGCCAAGAGTCGAGCGGGGGGCGGAGGCATACGCAGTATTTT. Translating it yields CASSQESSGGRRHTQYF.

V and J are TRBV30 and TRBJ1-2; a possible D gene is TRBD1 (5 bases). In germline, CDR1 is GTSNPN, CDR2 SVGIG (reference sequence). The germline V and J ends were trimmed by 8 bases and 3 bases, with 13 bases remaining between them. The CDR3 contains 12 residues. The CDR3: CAISRGDYGYTF. The CDR3 DNA reads TGTGCCATTTCCCGGGGGGACTATGGCTACACCTTC.

V gene TRBV7-5 combines with J gene TRBJ2-3; whether TRBD2, the table's D call, matches the DNA was not checked. TRBV7-5 is termed a pseudogene. The CDR3 length is 15 residues. The CDR3 region is CARSLRPTSTDTQYF. CDR3 bases: TGTGCCAGAAGCTTAAGACCGACTAGCACAGATACGCAGTATTTT.